The 13 T cell receptor beta chains presented below share a single source sample, sequenced in a study of T cell changes during pregnancy in multiple sclerosis (dated by TCRdb to the late 2010s). Library construction relied on the immunoSEQ multiplex PCR assay. TCRdb re-hosts the immuneACCESS table, in-frame sequences only. Its copies lack some clones; in the studies checked, an unresolved V gene accounts for under half of them, and the cause for the rest is not known. The sample table lists approximately 70,000 clones, roughly 90% of them with a count of one. The ten most abundant clones make up 0.7% to 0.9% of the sample. The input for sequencing was peripheral blood, taken in the first trimester of pregnancy. The source of these receptors is a female donor in good health, enrolled as a control in a pregnancy study.

This chain joins TRBV6-5 and TRBJ2-3; 7 bases line up with TRBD2. The germline V gene encodes CDR1 MNHEY and CDR2 SVGAGI. The V gene end was trimmed by 0 bases and the J gene end by 5 bases; junction bases not matched to a gene: 5. This CDR3 comprises 15 residues. The CDR3 reads CASSYSAGVGDTQYF. CDR3 DNA sequence: TGTGCCAGCAGTTACTCGGCGGGAGTGGGAGATACGCAGTATTTT.

This chain links TRBV18 with TRBJ2-2; TRBD1 matches 8 bases. Germline V gene lookup returns CDR1 KGHSH and CDR2 LQKENI. Trimming at V came to 3 bases and at J to 4 bases, leaving 7 bases not matched to a gene. This CDR3 has 16 residues. CDR3 DNA sequence: TGTGCCAGCTCACCGCAACCGGACAGGGTCACCGGGGAGCTGTTTTTT. Encoded protein: CASSPQPDRVTGELFF.

This clone turned up a few times. CDR3 loop: CASSFLQDNSPLHF. CDR3 DNA sequence: TGTGCCAGCAGCTTCCTCCAGGATAATTCACCCCTCCACTTT. The rearrangement links TRBV7-6 to TRBJ1-6; D is unresolved. The CDR3 length is 14 residues. V was trimmed by 3 bases and J by 5 bases, leaving 8 bases between them. Germline CDR1 SGHVS, CDR2 FNYEAQ.

The chain recombines TRBV10-3 with TRBJ1-4; 7 bases are shared with TRBD1. Germline values: CDR1 ENHRY, CDR2 SYGVKD. The V and J ends lost 4 bases and 5 bases, in that order; junction bases with no gene match: 4. The CDR3 is 14 amino acids. The CDR3 is CAISAGTENEKLFF. The CDR3 DNA is TGTGCCATCAGTGCCGGGACAGAGAATGAAAAACTGTTTTTT.

The chain links TRBV5-8 to TRBJ1-1, with a possible D match to TRBD1 (5 bases). Trimming pared 5 bases from V and 0 bases from J, leaving 11 bases between. The length of the CDR3 is 14 residues. The germline V gene has CDR1 SGHTS and CDR2 YDEGEE. This CDR3 reads CASRLGLLNTEAFF. The CDR3 DNA sequence: TGTGCCAGCAGACTGGGACTCCTGAACACTGAAGCTTTCTTT.

The gene calls are TRBV27 and TRBJ2-7; the match to TRBD1 covers 7 bases. Trimming at V came to 6 bases and at J to 1 base, leaving 3 bases not matched to a gene. Germline CDR1 MNHEY, CDR2 SMNVEV (reference sequence). The CDR3 has 13 residues. The chain's CDR3 is CASRQTGSYEQYF. The CDR3 bases are TGTGCCAGCAGACAGACAGGGTCCTACGAGCAGTACTTC.

This chain links TRBV7-2 with TRBJ2-7; 7 positions agree with TRBD1. The CDR3 spans 15 residues. The germline CDR1 and CDR2 sequences are SGHTA and FQGNSA. V lost 1 base and J lost 2; bases outside the gene matches: 5. CDR3 in amino acids: CASSLGTGTAYEQYF. CDR3 coding DNA: TGTGCCAGCAGCTTAGGAACAGGGACAGCCTACGAGCAGTACTTC.

The gene calls are TRBV9 and TRBJ1-2, with TRBD1 matching over 9 bases. The junction had 7 bases not matched to a gene; V was cut back by 4 bases and J by 3 bases. Germline V lookup: CDR1 SGDLS, CDR2 YYNGEE. The CDR3 runs 15 residues. CDR3 nucleotides: TGTGCCAGCAGCCCCTCAGACAGGGGGTACTATGGCTACACCTTC. Protein sequence: CASSPSDRGYYGYTF.

The V and J genes are TRBV27 and TRBJ1-1; TRBD1 might be the D (5 bases). The germline V gene encodes CDR1 MNHEY and CDR2 SMNVEV (reference sequence). The CDR3 consists of 14 residues. V was cut by 7 bases and J by 1 base, with 13 bases left in between. The CDR3 is CASTNDRGNTEAFF. For the CDR3, the DNA is TGTGCCAGCACCAATGACAGAGGGAACACTGAAGCTTTCTTT.

V and J are TRBV5-6 and TRBJ1-4; D is possibly TRBD1 (5 bases). Germline CDR1 reads SGHDT; CDR2 reads YYEEEE. With 1 base removed from V and 4 bases from J, the gap between germline ends came to 8 bases. The CDR3 has 14 amino acids. The chain's CDR3 is CASSLQGINEKLFF. CDR3 nucleotides: TGTGCCAGCAGCTTGCAGGGAATTAATGAAAAACTGTTTTTT. Full variable domain (remainder filled in from reference TRBV5-6 and TRBJ1-4): DAGVTQSPTHLIKTRGQQVTLRCSPKSGHDTVSWYQQALGQGPQFIFQYYEEEERQRGNFPDRFSGHQFPNYSSELNVNALLLGDSALYLCASSLQGINEKLFFGSGTQLSVL.

The chain carries TRBV6-6 and TRBJ1-6; the D gene is possibly TRBD1 (5 bases). Trimming cost V 3 bases and J 12 bases, with 18 bases left between them. CDR1 is MNHNY, CDR2 SVGAGI, per germline (reference sequence). The CDR3 extends over 15 amino acids. In nucleotides, the CDR3 is TGTGCCAGCAGTTATACCGTCCGGGCCGGGGGACCCCTCCACTTT. It is translated as CASSYTVRAGGPLHF.

The chain links TRBV6-1 to TRBJ2-1; D is perhaps TRBD2 (7 bases). V was pared by 7 bases and J by 7 bases, with 20 bases between. Germline loops: CDR1 MNHNS, CDR2 SASEGT. The CDR3 runs to 15 residues. The CDR3, as DNA: TGTGCCAGCAACACCCTTGGGAGGGGGAGGAATGAGCAGTTCTTC. Protein product: CASNTLGRGRNEQFF.

The chain couples TRBV28 to TRBJ2-1; 13 nucleotides line up with TRBD2. Trimming at V came to 5 bases and at J to 5 bases, leaving 6 bases not matched to a gene. CDR3 length equals 16 residues. Germline CDR1 and CDR2: MDHEN and SYDVKM. The CDR3 region has the DNA TGTGCCAGCAGTGCCTCGGGACTAGCGGGAAACAATGAGCAGTTCTTC. Amino acid sequence: CASSASGLAGNNEQFF.